This T cell receptor beta chain was documented in a study of cytomegalovirus exposure and HLA in healthy donors. The wider study: Most genotyped donors, approximately 81% of around 370, had Caucasian-associated genetic ancestry.

Vbeta (60) and Jbeta (13) primers were used in the PCR. TCRdb keeps only in-frame clones here, not all; method: immunoSEQ multiplex PCR. The sample includes hundreds of thousands of clones, around 64% of them seen just once. Germline lookup yields CDR1 SQVTM and CDR2 ANQGSEA. CDR3 size: 15 residues. Trimming cost V 4 bases and J 5 bases, with 20 bases left between them. Material for sequencing was PBMCs. The chain is built from TRBV29-1 and TRBJ1-2; D remains ambiguous. The TCR comes from a man in his forties in good health and CMV-seropositive. The CDR3 DNA reads TGCAGCGTTGGGGGAGGTGGACCCAATGGTTATGGCTACACCTTC. It yields the protein CSVGGGGPNGYGYTF.